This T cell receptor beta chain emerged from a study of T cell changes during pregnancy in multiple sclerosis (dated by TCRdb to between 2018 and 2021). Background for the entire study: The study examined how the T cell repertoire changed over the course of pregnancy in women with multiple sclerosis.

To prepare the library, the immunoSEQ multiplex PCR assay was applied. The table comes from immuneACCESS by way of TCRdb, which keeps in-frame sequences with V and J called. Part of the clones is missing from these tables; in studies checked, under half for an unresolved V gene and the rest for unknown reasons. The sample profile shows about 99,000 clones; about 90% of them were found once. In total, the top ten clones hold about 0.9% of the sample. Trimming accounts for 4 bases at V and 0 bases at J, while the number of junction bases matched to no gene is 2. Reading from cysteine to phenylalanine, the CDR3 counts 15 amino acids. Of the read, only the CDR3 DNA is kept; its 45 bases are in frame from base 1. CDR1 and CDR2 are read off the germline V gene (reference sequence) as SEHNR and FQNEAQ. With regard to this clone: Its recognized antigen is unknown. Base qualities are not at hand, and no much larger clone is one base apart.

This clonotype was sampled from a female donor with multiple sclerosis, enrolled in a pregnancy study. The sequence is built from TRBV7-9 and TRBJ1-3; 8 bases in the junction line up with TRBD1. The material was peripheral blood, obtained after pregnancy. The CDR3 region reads CASSWDRSSGNTIYF. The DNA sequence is TGTGCCAGCAGCTGGGACAGGAGCTCTGGAAACACCATATATTTT.